The clone carrying this T cell receptor (beta chain) showed up just once. The CDR3 totals 15 residues. The junction had 5 bases not matched to a gene; V was cut back by 2 bases and J by 4 bases. CDR1 and CDR2 from the germline V gene are WSHSY and SAAADI. These data come from a study of technical replicates of blood from a few donors. Data came from immunoSEQ multiplex PCR; TCRdb stores just in-frame clones and leaves some out. Of over 90,000 clones listed, approximately 95% are singletons. Sequenced input: T cells isolated from PBMCs. V usage is TRBV10-2 and J usage is TRBJ2-1; 7 bases map to TRBD2. This clonotype was sampled from a human donor in good health. Here the CDR3 reads CASSEGLGLYNEQFF. The CDR3 region has the DNA TGCGCCAGCAGTGAGGGACTAGGGTTATACAATGAGCAGTTCTTC.